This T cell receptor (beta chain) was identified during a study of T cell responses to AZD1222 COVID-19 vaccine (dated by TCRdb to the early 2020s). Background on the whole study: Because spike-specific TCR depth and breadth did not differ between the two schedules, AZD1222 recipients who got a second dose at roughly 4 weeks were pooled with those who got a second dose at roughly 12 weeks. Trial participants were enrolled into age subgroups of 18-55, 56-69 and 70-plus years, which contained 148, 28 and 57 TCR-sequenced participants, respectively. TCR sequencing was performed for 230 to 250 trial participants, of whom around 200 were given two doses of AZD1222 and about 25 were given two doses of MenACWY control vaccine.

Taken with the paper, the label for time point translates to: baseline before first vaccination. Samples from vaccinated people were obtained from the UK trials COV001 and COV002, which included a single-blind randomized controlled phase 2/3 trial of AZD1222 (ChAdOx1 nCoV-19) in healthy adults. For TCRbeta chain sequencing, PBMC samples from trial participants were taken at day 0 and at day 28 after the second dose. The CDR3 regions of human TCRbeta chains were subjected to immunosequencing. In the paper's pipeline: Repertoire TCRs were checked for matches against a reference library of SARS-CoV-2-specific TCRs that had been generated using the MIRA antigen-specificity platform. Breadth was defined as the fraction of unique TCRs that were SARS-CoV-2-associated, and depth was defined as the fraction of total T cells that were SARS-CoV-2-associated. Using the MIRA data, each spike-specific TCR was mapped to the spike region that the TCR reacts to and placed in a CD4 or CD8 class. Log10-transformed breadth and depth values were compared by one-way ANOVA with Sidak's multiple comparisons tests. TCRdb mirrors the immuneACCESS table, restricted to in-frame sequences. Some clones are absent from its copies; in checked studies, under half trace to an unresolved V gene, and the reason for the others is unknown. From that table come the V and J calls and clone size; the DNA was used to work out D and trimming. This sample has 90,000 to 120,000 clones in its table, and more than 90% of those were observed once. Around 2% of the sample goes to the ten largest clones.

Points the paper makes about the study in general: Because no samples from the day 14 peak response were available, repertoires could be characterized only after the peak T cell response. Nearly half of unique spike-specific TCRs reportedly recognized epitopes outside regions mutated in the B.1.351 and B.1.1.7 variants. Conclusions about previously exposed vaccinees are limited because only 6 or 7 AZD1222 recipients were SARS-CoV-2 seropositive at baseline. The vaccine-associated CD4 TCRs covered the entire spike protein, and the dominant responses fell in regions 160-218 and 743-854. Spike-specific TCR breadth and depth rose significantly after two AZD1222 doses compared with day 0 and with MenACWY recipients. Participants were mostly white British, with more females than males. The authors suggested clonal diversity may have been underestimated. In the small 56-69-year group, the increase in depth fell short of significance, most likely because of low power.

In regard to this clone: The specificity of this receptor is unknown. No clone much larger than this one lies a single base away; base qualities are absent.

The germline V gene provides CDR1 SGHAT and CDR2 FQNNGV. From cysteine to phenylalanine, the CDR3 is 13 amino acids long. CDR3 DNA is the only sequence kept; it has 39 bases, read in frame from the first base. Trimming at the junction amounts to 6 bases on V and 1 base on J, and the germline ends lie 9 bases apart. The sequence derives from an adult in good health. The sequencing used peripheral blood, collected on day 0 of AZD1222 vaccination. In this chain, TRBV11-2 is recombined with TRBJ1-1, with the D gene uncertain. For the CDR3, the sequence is CASSRTENTEAFF. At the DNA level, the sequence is TGTGCCAGCAGTAGAACGGAGAACACTGAAGCTTTCTTT. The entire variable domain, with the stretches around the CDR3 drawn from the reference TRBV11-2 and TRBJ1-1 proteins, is EAGVAQSPRYKIIEKRQSVAFWCNPISGHATLYWYQQILGQGPKLLIQFQNNGVVDDSQLPKDRFSAERLKGVDSTLKIQPAKLEDSAVYLCASSRTENTEAFFGQGTRLTVV.